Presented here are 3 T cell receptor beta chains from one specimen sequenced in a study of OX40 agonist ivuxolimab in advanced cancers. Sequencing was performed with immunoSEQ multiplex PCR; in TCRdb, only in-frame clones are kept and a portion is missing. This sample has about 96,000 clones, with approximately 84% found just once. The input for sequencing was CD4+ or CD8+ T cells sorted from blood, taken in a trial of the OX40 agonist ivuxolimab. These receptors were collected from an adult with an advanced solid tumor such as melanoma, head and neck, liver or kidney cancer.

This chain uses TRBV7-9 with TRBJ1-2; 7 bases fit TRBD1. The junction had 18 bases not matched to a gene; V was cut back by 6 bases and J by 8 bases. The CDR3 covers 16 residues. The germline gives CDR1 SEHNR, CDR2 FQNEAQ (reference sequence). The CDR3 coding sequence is TGTGCCAGCAGTGACGCTACAGGGGACCGGCTTAGGGGCTACACCTTC. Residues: CASSDATGDRLRGYTF.

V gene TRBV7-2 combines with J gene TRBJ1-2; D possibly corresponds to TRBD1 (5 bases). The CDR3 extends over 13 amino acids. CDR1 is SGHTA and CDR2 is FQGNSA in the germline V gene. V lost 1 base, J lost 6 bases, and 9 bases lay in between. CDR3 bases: TGTGCCAGCAGCTTAGTGCAGGGAGATGGCTACACCTTC. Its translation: CASSLVQGDGYTF.

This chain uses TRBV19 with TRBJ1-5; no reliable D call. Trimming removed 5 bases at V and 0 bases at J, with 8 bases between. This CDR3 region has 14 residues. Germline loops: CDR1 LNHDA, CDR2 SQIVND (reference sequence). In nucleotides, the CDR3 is TGTGCCAGTAGTTCCGACCATAGCAATCAGCCCCAGCATTTT. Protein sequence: CASSSDHSNQPQHF.